The clone carrying this T cell receptor (beta chain) was detected ten times or more. The target antigen is unknown. There are 14 residues in the CDR3. The germline V gene has CDR1 SGDLS and CDR2 YYNGEE. V lost 4 bases and J 6 bases, leaving 17 bases between the germline ends. The data are from a study of regulatory T cells in long-lasting Graves disease. Arm-PCR of CDR3 regions with iRepertoire HTBI primers generated TCR beta libraries. One entry per CDR3 protein results from TCRdb running MiXCR on the multiplex PCR reads. The repertoire holds around 500,000 distinct CDR3 sequences, with approximately 13% as singletons. The time point was: newly diagnosed GD, antithyroid drugs for less than 3 months. With RNA extracted from PBMCs as input, the TCR library was made. Study-wide results and caveats: Few sampled subjects may have lowered accuracy. Favored usage of TRBV28, TRBJ1-2 and TRBJ2-5 was recorded in persistent disease.

These data were likewise used in another study, on T cells in Graves' hyperthyroidism and ophthalmopathy.

The source is a man aged 30 to 39 with Graves disease. Sequenced here: peripheral blood mononuclear cells (PBMCs), sampled at new diagnosis, from a patient treated with antithyroid drugs. The chain couples TRBV9 to TRBJ2-7, with D perhaps TRBD2 (5 bases). The CDR3 reads CASSYQPLATEQYF. The CDR3 nucleotides are TGTGCCAGCAGCTACCAGCCCCTAGCAACCGAGCAGTACTTC.